Listed below are T cell receptor beta chains from one sample, sequenced in a study of early T cells in non-severe SARS-CoV-2 infection. TCRdb re-analysed the 5' RACE reads in MiXCR, keeping a single row per CDR3 protein. There are roughly 100,000 distinct CDR3 sequences in the sample; 10% to 15% occur only once, and about 5.7% lies in the top ten. The specimen was whole blood. All receptors come from an adult who was a healthcare worker with PCR-confirmed SARS-CoV-2 infection or an uninfected control (not recorded which). Each CDR3 is given with its conserved first and last residue.

V gene	J gene	CDR3 protein
TRBV7-6	TRBJ2-3	CASSLARDTGGYYGTQYF
TRBV2	TRBJ2-7	CASSRTGPGLEQYF
TRBV12-3/TRBV12-4	TRBJ1-4	CASSQTGPNEKLFF
TRBV11-2	TRBJ2-1	CASSLVAFSYNEQFF
TRBV7-2	TRBJ2-1	CASSLGLPWDEQFF
TRBV6-6	TRBJ2-7	CASSRTGSYEQYF
TRBV6-5	TRBJ2-7	CASSYGGNEQYF
TRBV7-2	TRBJ2-5	CASSWTGSGQYF
TRBV7-9	TRBJ2-7	CASSLGAAEQYF
TRBV20-1	TRBJ2-3	CSVGSGSRTDTQYF
TRBV3-1	TRBJ2-3	CASSTTSGSYTDTQYF
TRBV6-2/TRBV6-3	TRBJ2-1	CASSYTEIDEQFF
TRBV4-3	TRBJ1-6	CASSQMSTGLSSPLHF
TRBV27	TRBJ1-5	CASSSGDRAHQPQHF
TRBV20-1	TRBJ2-1	CSARDTGLAWYNEQFF
TRBV28	TRBJ2-4	CASVKSPKNIQYF
TRBV11-2	TRBJ1-6	CASSSGGVSPLHF
TRBV6-5	TRBJ1-5	CASSYKGGQPQHF
TRBV20-1	TRBJ2-1	CSARLAGITDEQFF
TRBV2	TRBJ1-4	CASSENWDPRKLFF
TRBV10-3	TRBJ2-3	CALKQDGGDSQYF
TRBV4-2	TRBJ2-1	CASSQDGPSSYNEQFF
TRBV12-3/TRBV12-4	TRBJ2-7	CASSLVALEQYF
TRBV2	TRBJ2-7	CASRTIAHYEQYF
TRBV6-1	TRBJ2-2	CASSMTGGTGELFF
TRBV7-3	TRBJ1-6	CASSLTGNYNSPLHF
TRBV7-9	TRBJ2-1	CASSLGTGRHYNEQFF